This T cell receptor beta chain comes out of a study of control samples from healthy donors and cancer patients. Measured with immunoSEQ multiplex PCR; TCRdb has only the in-frame clones, and not every one. Of approximately 50,000 clones detected, 87% appear once; the ten largest clones hold around 15%. The sample was PBMCs. The receptor's source is a man aged 55 to 70 with head and neck cancer.

The CDR3 region is CASSKEAAGEQFF. The CDR3 DNA reads as TGTGCCAGCAGCAAAGAGGCTGCGGGTGAGCAGTTCTTC. V is TRBV11-2 and J is TRBJ2-1; TRBD2 might be the D (5 bases). The V and J ends lost 5 bases and 9 bases respectively, with 14 bases between them. Germline CDR1 SGHAT, CDR2 FQNNGV. The CDR3 contains 13 residues.